This passage covers 14 T cell receptor beta chains from one sample sequenced in a study of OX40 agonist ivuxolimab in advanced cancers. Profiled with immunoSEQ multiplex PCR; TCRdb holds only in-frame clones, not every one. The sample carries about 19,000 clones, over 70% recorded once. Sequences were derived from CD4+ or CD8+ T cells sorted from blood, sampled in a trial of the OX40 agonist ivuxolimab. The receptor set was obtained from an adult with an advanced solid tumor such as melanoma, head and neck, liver or kidney cancer.

The V gene is TRBV4-3, the J gene TRBJ2-1; D may correspond to TRBD1 or TRBD2 (5 bases each). V lost 4 bases to trimming and J lost 2 bases, with 15 bases between them. From germline, CDR1 is LGHNA and CDR2 YSLEER. The CDR3 spans 16 residues. The CDR3 loop is CASSRTGTPPYNEQFF. CDR3 sequence (DNA): TGCGCCAGCAGCCGCACCGGGACCCCGCCCTACAATGAGCAGTTCTTC.

This chain uses TRBV27 with TRBJ2-5; 11 bases are a match to TRBD2. The J call is in doubt because the DNA end fits TRBJ2-7 better. Per germline, CDR1 MNHEY and CDR2 SMNVEV (reference sequence). This CDR3 contains 14 residues. CDR3 sequence: CASRLAGGSYEQYF. CDR3 nucleotides: TGTGCCAGCAGGCTAGCGGGAGGTTCCTACGAGCAGTACTTC.

This chain connects TRBV27 to TRBJ2-1, with 12 bases lining up with TRBD2. Unmatched junction bases numbered 6, after V lost 5 bases and J lost 7 bases. Germline V CDR1 and CDR2: MNHEY, SMNVEV (reference sequence). This CDR3 is built from 15 residues. In nucleotides, the CDR3 is TGTGCCAGCAGTCTACTAGCGGGGGGAGGAAATGAGCAGTTCTTC. Translating it yields CASSLLAGGGNEQFF.

The chain recombines TRBV6-6 with TRBJ1-1; no clear D gene. Trimming left V 0 bases short and J 5 bases short, with 10 bases between. CDR3 size: 14 residues. Germline V gives CDR1 MNHNY, CDR2 SVGAGI (reference sequence). Written as DNA, the CDR3 is TGTGCCAGCAGTTACTCGAGGTCAGCGACTGAAGCTTTCTTT. Its protein product is CASSYSRSATEAFF.

This clone showed up just once. This chain joins TRBV6-6 and TRBJ2-5, with D tentatively TRBD1 or TRBD2 (6 bases each). Between the trimmed V and J ends, which lost 0 bases and 4 bases, there was a span of 15 bases. Germline loops: CDR1 MNHNY, CDR2 SVGAGI (reference sequence). CDR3 size: 16 residues. CDR3: CASSYSPGAWRETQYF. CDR3 DNA sequence: TGTGCCAGCAGTTACTCGCCGGGGGCATGGAGAGAGACCCAGTACTTC.

V gene TRBV28 combines with J gene TRBJ2-7, with 7 bases fitting TRBD1. The CDR3 runs to 15 residues. After removal of 6 bases from V and 3 bases from J, the junction contained 11 bases not matched to a gene. CDR1 is MDHEN and CDR2 is SYDVKM in the germline V gene. CDR3 DNA sequence: TGTGCCAGCAGCCCGTCAGGGACAGTCCTCTACGAGCAGTACTTC. This encodes CASSPSGTVLYEQYF.

The V gene is TRBV5-4, the J gene TRBJ2-1, with 11 bases identical to TRBD2. This CDR3 region has 17 residues. V lost 4 bases and J lost 0; bases outside the gene matches: 6. CDR1 is SGHNT, CDR2 YYREEE, per germline (reference sequence). The CDR3 sequence: CASSAGLAGTSYNEQFF. The CDR3 nucleotides read TGTGCCAGCAGCGCTGGACTAGCGGGCACCTCCTACAATGAGCAGTTCTTC.

This sequence joins TRBV6-4 and TRBJ2-5; 8 bases are a match to TRBD2. CDR1 is MRHNA and CDR2 is SNTAGT in the germline V gene. The length of the CDR3 is 14 residues. V was clipped by 5 bases and J by 5 bases; unmatched bases: 7. The CDR3 region has the DNA TGTGCCAGCAGTCCGACTAGCGAGGTGGAGACCCAGTACTTC. Amino acid sequence: CASSPTSEVETQYF.

The chain couples TRBV5-1 to TRBJ2-1; D ambiguous. Per the germline V gene, CDR1 is SGHRS and CDR2 is YFSETQ. Trimming left V 0 bases short and J 7 bases short, with 11 bases between. The CDR3 is made up of 14 amino acids. This CDR3 reads CASSLDRVKNEQFF. The CDR3 DNA reads as TGCGCCAGCAGCTTGGATCGAGTGAAGAATGAGCAGTTCTTC.

The chain has TRBV30 and TRBJ1-1; the D is unclear. Trimming took 0 bases from V and 1 from J, leaving 12 bases between them. The CDR3 totals 15 residues. The germline V gene has CDR1 GTSNPN and CDR2 SVGIG (reference sequence). This CDR3 reads CAWSVRAGKNTEAFF. The CDR3 DNA follows: TGTGCCTGGAGTGTACGTGCAGGAAAGAACACTGAAGCTTTCTTT.

This clone was counted a few times. J is TRBJ1-5 and V is TRBV4-1; D gene ambiguous. Between the trimmed V and J ends, which lost 0 bases and 4 bases, there was a span of 10 bases. The germline V gene encodes CDR1 MGHRA and CDR2 YSYEKL. This CDR3 is built from 15 residues. The chain's CDR3 is CASSQESRENQPQHF. The CDR3 DNA sequence: TGCGCCAGCAGCCAAGAATCGCGGGAGAATCAGCCCCAGCATTTT.

This clone was counted a few times. The chain combines TRBV7-9 with TRBJ1-1, with a tentative D call TRBD1 (5 bases). Per germline, CDR1 SEHNR and CDR2 FQNEAQ (reference sequence). The CDR3 is 17 residues long. V lost 1 base to trimming and J lost 6 bases, with 21 bases between them. The CDR3: CASSLVGLAGPRAEAFF. The CDR3 DNA reads TGTGCCAGCAGCTTAGTCGGGTTAGCAGGGCCGAGGGCTGAAGCTTTCTTT.

CDR3 coding DNA: TGTGCCAGCAGTCGGGAAGTGATGGCAGGCAACAACTACGAGCAGTACTTC. Its protein is CASSREVMAGNNYEQYF. The chain carries TRBV2 and TRBJ2-7; perhaps TRBD2 as D (5 bases). This CDR3 is built from 17 residues. The germline V and J ends were trimmed by 5 bases and 3 bases, with 23 bases remaining between them. Germline-derived CDR1 and CDR2 are SNHLY and FYNNEI.

The chain joins TRBV29-1 to TRBJ2-3; 9 bases agree with TRBD2. The CDR3 covers 14 residues. V gave up 3 bases and J gave up 2 bases; unmatched junction bases: 3. Germline CDR1 and CDR2: SQVTM and ANQGSEA. The chain's CDR3 is CSVEGLANTDTQYF. CDR3 in DNA: TGCAGCGTTGAGGGACTAGCTAACACAGATACGCAGTATTTT.